This TCR beta chain derives from a study of T cells in localized non-small cell lung cancer. Study-wide results and caveats: When the top 100 tumor clones were examined, a median 57 of them also appeared in the adjacent lung, which was paired and uninvolved. The study found T cell clonality highest in uninvolved adjacent lung, above tumor. With higher T cell density in blood came longer overall survival.

The trim removed 7 bases at V and 1 base at J, leaving 3 bases unmatched. The CDR3 totals 13 residues. Germline V gives CDR1 MNHEY, CDR2 SMNVEV (reference sequence). Assay used: immunoSEQ multiplex PCR; TCRdb lists only in-frame clones, some missing. The data hold roughly 17,000 clones, with around 88% observed a single time. A remark on this clone: What it binds is not known.

V is TRBV27 and J is TRBJ2-5, with 7 bases that match TRBD1. Sample: peripheral blood, taken before any cancer treatment. The TCR comes from a male donor at least 60 years old with stage II squamous cell lung carcinoma. This CDR3 is CASKWTGQETQYF. The CDR3 DNA follows: TGTGCCAGCAAATGGACAGGCCAAGAGACCCAGTACTTC.